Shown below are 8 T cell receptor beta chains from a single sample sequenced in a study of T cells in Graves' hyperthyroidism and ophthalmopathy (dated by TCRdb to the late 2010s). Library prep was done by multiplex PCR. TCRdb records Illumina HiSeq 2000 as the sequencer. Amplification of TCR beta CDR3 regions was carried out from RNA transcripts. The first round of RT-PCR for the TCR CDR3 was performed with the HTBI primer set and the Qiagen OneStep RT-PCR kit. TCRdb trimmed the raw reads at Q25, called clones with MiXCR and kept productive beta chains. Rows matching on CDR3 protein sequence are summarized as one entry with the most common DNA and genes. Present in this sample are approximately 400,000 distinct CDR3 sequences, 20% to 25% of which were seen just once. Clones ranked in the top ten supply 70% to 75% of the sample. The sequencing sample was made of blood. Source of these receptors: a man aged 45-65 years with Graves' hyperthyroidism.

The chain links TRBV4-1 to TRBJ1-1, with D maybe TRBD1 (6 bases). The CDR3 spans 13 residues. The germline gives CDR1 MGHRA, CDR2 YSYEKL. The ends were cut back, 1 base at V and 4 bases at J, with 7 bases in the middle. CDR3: CASSQGGPTEAFF. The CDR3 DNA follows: TGCGCCAGCAGCCAAGGGGGGCCCACTGAAGCTTTCTTT.

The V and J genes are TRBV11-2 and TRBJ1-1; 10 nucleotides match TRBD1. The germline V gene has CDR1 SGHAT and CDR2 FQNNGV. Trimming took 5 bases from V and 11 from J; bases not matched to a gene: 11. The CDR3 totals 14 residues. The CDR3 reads CASSDSRQGAWAFF. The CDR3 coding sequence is TGTGCCAGCAGCGACTCTAGACAGGGGGCTTGGGCTTTCTTT.

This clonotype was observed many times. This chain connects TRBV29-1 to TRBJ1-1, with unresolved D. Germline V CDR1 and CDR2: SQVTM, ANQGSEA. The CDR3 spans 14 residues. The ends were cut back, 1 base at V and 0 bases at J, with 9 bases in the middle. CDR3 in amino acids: CSVEGQYMNTEAFF. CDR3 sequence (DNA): TGCAGCGTTGAAGGTCAATACATGAACACTGAAGCTTTCTTT.

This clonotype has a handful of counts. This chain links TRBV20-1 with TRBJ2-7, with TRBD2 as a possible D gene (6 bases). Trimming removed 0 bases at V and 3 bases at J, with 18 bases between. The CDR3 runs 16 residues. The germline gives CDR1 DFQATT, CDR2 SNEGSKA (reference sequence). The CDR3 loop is CSARDKGGITGYEQYF. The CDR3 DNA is TGCAGTGCTAGAGATAAAGGCGGGATTACCGGCTACGAGCAGTACTTC.

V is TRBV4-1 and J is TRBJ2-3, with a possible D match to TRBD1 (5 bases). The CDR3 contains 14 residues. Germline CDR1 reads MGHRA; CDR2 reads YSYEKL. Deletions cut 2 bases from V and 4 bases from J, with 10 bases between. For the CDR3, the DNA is TGCGCCAGCAGCCAAAGCTCCAGGGCAGATACGCAGTATTTT. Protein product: CASSQSSRADTQYF.

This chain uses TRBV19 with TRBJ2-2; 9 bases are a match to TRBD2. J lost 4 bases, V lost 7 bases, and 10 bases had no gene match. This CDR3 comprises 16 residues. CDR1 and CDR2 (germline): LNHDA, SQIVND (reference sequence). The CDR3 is CASTPRAGGITGELFF. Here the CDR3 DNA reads TGTGCCAGTACCCCTAGAGCGGGAGGTATCACCGGGGAGCTGTTTTTT.

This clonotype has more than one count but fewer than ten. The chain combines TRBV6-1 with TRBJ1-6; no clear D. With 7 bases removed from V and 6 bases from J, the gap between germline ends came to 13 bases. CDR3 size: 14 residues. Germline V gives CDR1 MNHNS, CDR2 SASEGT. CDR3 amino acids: CASTPRGSNSPLHF. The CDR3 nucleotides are TGTGCCAGCACCCCCAGAGGGAGTAATTCACCCCTCCACTTT.

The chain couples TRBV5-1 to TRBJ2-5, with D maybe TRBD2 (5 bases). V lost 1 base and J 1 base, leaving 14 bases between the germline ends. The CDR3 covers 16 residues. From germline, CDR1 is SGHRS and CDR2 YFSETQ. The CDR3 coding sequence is TGCGCCAGCAGCTTGTTTAGAGACGAGGGCCAAGAGACCCAGTACTTC. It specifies CASSLFRDEGQETQYF.